These 27 T cell receptor beta chains were sequenced from one sample in a study of T-cell reconstitution after alpha-beta-depleted transplantation in children (TCRdb year 2016). The receptor library was made with PCR. Reads for this sample came from an Illumina HiSeq 2500. Molecular barcoding was employed in the preparation of TCR libraries, with unique molecular identifiers being used to normalize TCRbeta repertoire quantification. Through fastp at Q25 and MiXCR, TCRdb rebuilt clones from the public reads, retaining in-frame beta chains. When rows share a CDR3 protein, they turn into one entry using the most common DNA and genes. The sample table holds about 600,000 distinct CDR3 sequences, of which about 23% were seen once. 13% to 15% of the sample lies in the top ten. In the paper's terms, the treatment or condition label means: allogeneic hematopoietic cell transplantation with graft depleted of TCRalphabeta T cells and CD19 B cells.

Sequencing used PBMCs, mostly from graft donor cells, obtained 360 days after TCRalphabeta/CD19-depleted stem cell transplant. The receptors shown here come from a boy younger than two who had a stem cell transplant for acute myeloid leukemia, so the T cells may come from the graft donor.

The V and J genes are TRBV20-1 and TRBJ1-5, with a tentative D call TRBD1 (5 bases). Trimming cost V 0 bases and J 1 base, with 10 bases left between them. Germline-derived CDR1 and CDR2 are DFQATT and SNEGSKA (reference sequence). This CDR3 has 15 amino acids. The CDR3 coding sequence is TGCAGTGCTAGAGAAGCGAGACAGAGCAATCAGCCCCAGCATTTT. It encodes CSAREARQSNQPQHF.

This clonotype was seen ten or more times. The CDR3 DNA sequence: TGTGCCATCAGTGAGTCTTTGGGACAGATCTTCTCCTACAATGAGCAGTTCTTC. It yields the protein CAISESLGQIFSYNEQFF. The chain uses TRBV10-3 and TRBJ2-1, with 7 bases fitting TRBD1. Trimming removed 0 bases from V and 0 bases from J; junction bases left unmatched: 8. Germline V gene lookup returns CDR1 ENHRY and CDR2 SYGVKD. The CDR3 spans 18 residues.

This clonotype has just a few counts. CDR3: CASSEQGPGDTQYF. CDR3 DNA sequence: TGTGCCAGCAGTGAACAGGGACCAGGAGATACGCAGTATTTT. The genes are TRBV25-1 and TRBJ2-3; D could derive from TRBD1 or TRBD2 (5 bases each). V lost 2 bases and J lost 5, with 11 bases in between. The CDR3 is 14 amino acids. Germline CDR1 MGHDK, CDR2 SYGVNS.

This clonotype was found a few times. The chain recombines TRBV12-3 or TRBV12-4 with TRBJ2-1, with D possibly TRBD2 on 7 matching bases. Trimming removed 4 bases at V and 6 bases at J, with 13 bases between. This CDR3 comprises 14 residues. CDR3 residues: CASSWAGATNEQFF. CDR3 nucleotide sequence: TGTGCCAGCAGTTGGGCGGGGGCCACCAATGAGCAGTTCTTC.

The chain joins TRBV7-2 to TRBJ2-1; no firm D call. Germline V gives CDR1 SGHTA, CDR2 FQGNSA. CDR3 length equals 12 residues. Trimming shortened V by 6 bases and J by 7 bases, and 10 bases separated the two germline ends. The CDR3 DNA reads as TGTGCCAGCAGACCTCCCGGGAATGAGCAGTTCTTC. As protein: CASRPPGNEQFF.

The J gene is TRBJ1-6, the V gene TRBV20-1, with D maybe TRBD1 (6 bases). There are 18 residues in the CDR3. From germline, CDR1 is DFQATT and CDR2 SNEGSKA (reference sequence). V lost 0 bases to trimming and J lost 7 bases, with 22 bases between them. The CDR3 DNA follows: TGCAGTGCTAGAGAAGGTGGGGGCGCTACCCTTCTCAATTCACCCCTCCACTTT. It translates to CSAREGGGATLLNSPLHF.

The rearrangement joins TRBV27 to TRBJ2-5; 8 bases match TRBD1. This CDR3 spans 15 amino acids. Germline lookup yields CDR1 MNHEY and CDR2 SMNVEV (reference sequence). V shed 7 bases and J 4 bases; nucleotides not matched to a gene: 11. The CDR3 DNA reads TGTGCCAGCAAGCCTACGTCGGACAGGGCAGAGACCCAGTACTTC. Amino acid sequence: CASKPTSDRAETQYF.

This clonotype appeared a few times. This CDR3 is CASSLGPYYEQYF. CDR3 DNA: TGTGCCAGCAGCTTGGGACCCTACTACGAGCAGTACTTC. The chain recombines TRBV7-2 with TRBJ2-7, with D perhaps assigned TRBD1 or TRBD2 (5 bases each). CDR1 is SGHTA and CDR2 is FQGNSA in the germline V gene. V lost 3 bases and J 3 bases, leaving 9 bases between the germline ends. The CDR3 is 13 residues long.

This clonotype has ten or more counts. The rearrangement joins TRBV7-2 to TRBJ2-1; D is perhaps TRBD2 (5 bases). Looked up from germline, CDR1 is SGHTA and CDR2 is FQGNSA. The CDR3 runs to 13 residues. V lost 5 bases and J 12 bases, leaving 17 bases between the germline ends. CDR3 sequence (DNA): TGTGCCAGCAGCCTTTTAACGGGGTCGGCGCAGTTCTTC. Translation gives CASSLLTGSAQFF.

The V and J genes are TRBV20-1 and TRBJ2-1; 11 positions agree with TRBD2. The CDR3 runs 17 residues. Germline lookup yields CDR1 DFQATT and CDR2 SNEGSKA (reference sequence). With V trimmed by 3 bases and J by 3 bases, 10 bases remained unmatched. The CDR3 DNA sequence: TGCAGTGCTAGCGCTAGCGGGGGGATGAGGCACTACAATGAGCAGTTCTTC. Amino acid sequence: CSASASGGMRHYNEQFF.

The V gene is TRBV12-3 or TRBV12-4, the J gene TRBJ2-3; 7 bases map to TRBD1. The CDR3 runs to 15 residues. J was trimmed by 2 bases and V by 6 bases; bases with no gene match: 8. CDR3 in amino acids: CASSPDRLYTDTQYF. The CDR3 nucleotides are TGTGCCAGCAGCCCGGACAGGCTATACACAGATACGCAGTATTTT.

The chain combines TRBV29-1 with TRBJ2-7; 8 positions agree with TRBD1. The V gene end was trimmed by 4 bases and the J gene end by 4 bases; junction bases not matched to a gene: 15. Per germline, CDR1 SQVTM and CDR2 ANQGSEA. This CDR3 region has 16 residues. CDR3 DNA sequence: TGCAGCGTTGTCCCCCCAGGACAGGGTTTTTTGTACGAGCAGTACTTC. Amino acid sequence: CSVVPPGQGFLYEQYF.

V is TRBV29-1 and J is TRBJ2-5; weak D call: TRBD2 (5 bases). The CDR3 has 12 amino acids. Between the trimmed V and J ends, which lost 4 bases and 7 bases, there was a span of 13 bases. Per germline, CDR1 SQVTM and CDR2 ANQGSEA. The CDR3 nucleotides read TGCAGCGTTGGATCGACCGAGGGGACCCAGTACTTC. This sequence encodes CSVGSTEGTQYF.

This clonotype was found many times. The J gene is TRBJ2-1, the V gene TRBV5-1; 14 nucleotides match TRBD2. Trimming at V came to 7 bases and at J to 0 bases, leaving 9 bases not matched to a gene. The CDR3 consists of 18 residues. Germline V CDR1 and CDR2: SGHRS, YFSETQ. This CDR3 reads CASQGLAGVRSSYNEQFF. CDR3 DNA: TGCGCCAGCCAGGGACTAGCGGGGGTCCGCAGCTCCTACAATGAGCAGTTCTTC.

This clonotype was picked up many times. The chain has TRBV5-1 and TRBJ1-1; TRBD1 matches at 10 bases. This CDR3 is built from 14 residues. Losses at the gene ends were 7 bases for V and 4 bases for J; bases not matched to a gene: 7. Germline V gene lookup returns CDR1 SGHRS and CDR2 YFSETQ. CDR3 sequence (DNA): TGCGCCAGCGGCTCGACAGGGGGCGGCACTGAAGCTTTCTTT. Its translation is CASGSTGGGTEAFF. The full variable domain, completed using reference TRBV5-1 and TRBJ1-1, is KAGVTQTPRYLIKTRGQQVTLSCSPISGHRSVSWYQQTPGQGLQFLFEYFSETQRNKGNFPGRFSGRQFSNSRSEMNVSTLELGDSALYLCASGSTGGGTEAFFGQGTRLTVV.

The chain carries TRBV28 and TRBJ1-4; TRBD1 might be the D (6 bases). V shed 4 bases and J shed 8 bases, with 8 bases lying between them. The CDR3 loop spans 12 amino acids. Germline values: CDR1 MDHEN, CDR2 SYDVKM. This chain's CDR3 is CASSSDREKLFF. CDR3 sequence (DNA): TGTGCCAGCAGTTCCGACAGGGAAAAACTGTTTTTT.

This clonotype was counted at least ten times. This rearrangement joins TRBV12-3 or TRBV12-4 to TRBJ2-6; TRBD1 matches 7 bases. V trimming: 4 bases; J trimming: 2 bases; junction bases outside the gene matches: 8. This CDR3 has 17 amino acids. CDR3 in DNA: TGTGCCAGCAGTTGGATATCCGGGACAGCTGGGGCCAACGTCCTGACTTTC. Translated: CASSWISGTAGANVLTF.

The chain carries TRBV29-1 and TRBJ1-2; possibly TRBD1 for D (6 bases). Germline V gene data show CDR1 as SQVTM and CDR2 as ANQGSEA. The V and J ends lost 0 bases and 0 bases respectively, with 11 bases between them. This CDR3 comprises 15 residues. CDR3 region: CSVEDRRGTNYGYTF. The CDR3 nucleotides read TGCAGCGTTGAAGATCGGAGGGGGACTAACTATGGCTACACCTTC. Drawing the rest from reference TRBV29-1 and TRBJ1-2, the complete variable domain is SAVISQKPSRDICQRGTSLTIQCQVDSQVTMMFWYRQQPGQSLTLIATANQGSEATYESGFVIDKFPISRPNLTFSTLTVSNMSPEDSSIYLCSVEDRRGTNYGYTFGSGTRLTVV.

This clonotype was counted many times. The chain carries TRBV24-1 and TRBJ2-2; TRBD1 matches at 8 bases. The V segment lost 0 bases and the J segment 13 bases; nucleotides outside the gene matches: 6. In germline, CDR1 is KGHDR, CDR2 SFDVKD. The CDR3 has 14 residues. CDR3 residues: CATSDLSRGPVLFF. DNA for the CDR3: TGTGCCACCAGTGATTTGTCCAGGGGGCCTGTGCTGTTTTTT.

This clonotype was counted many times. The CDR3 DNA sequence: TGCAGTGCTAGAGCGACAGGGGAGAGGGGTCAGCCCCAGCATTTT. Translated, it gives CSARATGERGQPQHF. The chain uses TRBV20-1 and TRBJ1-5; TRBD1 aligns across 8 bases. The CDR3 spans 15 residues. From germline, CDR1 is DFQATT and CDR2 SNEGSKA (reference sequence). V dropped 1 base and J dropped 6; count of bases not matched to a gene: 8.

The V gene is TRBV20-1, the J gene TRBJ2-5; 15 bases match TRBD2. V trimming: 1 base; J trimming: 1 base; junction bases outside the gene matches: 7. Germline V gene sequence: CDR1 DFQATT, CDR2 SNEGSKA (reference sequence). The CDR3 length is 18 residues. The CDR3 nucleotides read TGCAGTGCTAGAGGCTCCGGGACTAGCGGGGGGTCCCAAGAGACCCAGTACTTC. Translating it yields CSARGSGTSGGSQETQYF.

The chain combines TRBV11-3 with TRBJ2-1; 8 bases fit TRBD1. Unmatched junction bases numbered 7, after V lost 5 bases and J lost 4 bases. This CDR3 is built from 15 residues. Germline V CDR1 and CDR2: SGHNT, YENEEA. The CDR3 protein is CASSPGRGHYNEQFF. CDR3 bases: TGTGCCAGCAGCCCAGGCAGGGGGCATTACAATGAGCAGTTCTTC.

This clonotype was picked up a small number of times. The chain carries TRBV6-5 and TRBJ2-2; 7 bases agree with TRBD2. The V gene end was trimmed by 0 bases and the J gene end by 0 bases; junction bases not matched to a gene: 4. Germline CDR1 reads MNHEY; CDR2 reads SVGAGI. This CDR3 has 17 residues. CDR3 nucleotides: TGTGCCAGCAGTTACTCGAGACTAGCTACGAACACCGGGGAGCTGTTTTTT. It is translated as CASSYSRLATNTGELFF.

This clonotype was counted between two and nine times. J is TRBJ2-3 and V is TRBV7-2; the D is unclear. V dropped 2 bases and J dropped 2 bases, with 14 bases sitting between them. The germline V gene has CDR1 SGHTA and CDR2 FQGNSA. This CDR3 comprises 16 residues. The CDR3 sequence is CASSLSPRTNTDTQYF. The DNA of the CDR3 is TGTGCCAGCAGCTTATCGCCACGAACCAACACAGATACGCAGTATTTT.

This clonotype was seen repeatedly, ten times or more. The J gene is TRBJ2-7, the V gene TRBV3-1, with 8 bases aligning to TRBD2. Germline trimming cut 1 base from V and 1 base from J; bases unmatched to any gene: 6. Germline CDR1 LGHDT, CDR2 YNNKEL (reference sequence). The CDR3 is 16 residues long. The CDR3 loop reads CASSQGSVAGSYEQYF. The DNA of the CDR3 is TGTGCCAGCAGCCAAGGTTCGGTAGCGGGATCCTACGAGCAGTACTTC.

The V call is TRBV20-1, the J call TRBJ1-2; D unresolved. This CDR3 region has 11 residues. The V gene lost 5 bases and the J gene lost 5 bases, with 9 bases spanning the gap. CDR1 is DFQATT, CDR2 SNEGSKA, per germline (reference sequence). CDR3 nucleotides: TGCAGTGCTCGGAGTCCGTATGGCTACACCTTC. Translated: CSARSPYGYTF.

This clonotype has a count of ten or more. This rearrangement joins TRBV28 to TRBJ2-7; no definite D call. Trimming took off 5 bases at V and 6 bases at J, with 14 bases between the two ends. The germline V gene encodes CDR1 MDHEN and CDR2 SYDVKM. The CDR3 is 13 residues long. DNA of the CDR3: TGTGCCAGCAGTCCGAACGACCAAGGCGAGCAGTACGTC. Protein: CASSPNDQGEQYV.